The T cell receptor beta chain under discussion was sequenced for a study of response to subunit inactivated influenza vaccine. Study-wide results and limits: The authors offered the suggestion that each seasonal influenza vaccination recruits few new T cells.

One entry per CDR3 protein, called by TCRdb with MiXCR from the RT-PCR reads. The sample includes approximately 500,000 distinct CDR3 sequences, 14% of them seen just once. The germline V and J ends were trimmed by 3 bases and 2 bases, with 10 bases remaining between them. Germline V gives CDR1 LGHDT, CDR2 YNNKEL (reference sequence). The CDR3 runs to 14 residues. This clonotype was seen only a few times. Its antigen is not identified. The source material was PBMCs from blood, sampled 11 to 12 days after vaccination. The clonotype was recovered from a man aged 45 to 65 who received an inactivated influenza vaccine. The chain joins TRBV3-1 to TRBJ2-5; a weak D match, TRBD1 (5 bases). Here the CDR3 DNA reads TGTGCCAGCAGCCACAAAAGGGGTCAAGAGACCCAGTACTTC. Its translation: CASSHKRGQETQYF.